The clone carrying this T cell receptor beta chain was seen only a few times. Assay: immunoSEQ multiplex PCR; the TCRdb copy retains only in-frame clones and omits some. There are approximately 330,000 clones in the sample; about 86% occur only once, and around 4.2% lies in the top ten. These data originate in a study of blood T cell repertoires in COVID-19. V shed 0 bases, J shed 4 bases, and the junction held 8 bases outside the gene matches. The V gene's germline CDR1 is SGDLS and CDR2 YYNGEE. The CDR3 contains 17 residues. Sequenced sample: PBMCs or T cells enriched from blood (not recorded which). V gene TRBV9 combines with J gene TRBJ1-1; 11 bases align to TRBD1. The source is a woman aged 35 to 49 with acute COVID-19. The CDR3 DNA reads as TGTGCCAGCAGCGTAGGCCCGGGACAGGGGGTCTTCACTGAAGCTTTCTTT. Amino acids: CASSVGPGQGVFTEAFF.